A single sample gave rise to the 17 T cell receptor beta chains below, sequenced in a study of T cells in Graves' hyperthyroidism and ophthalmopathy (dated by TCRdb to about 2019). Libraries were built with multiplex PCR. For sequencing, an Illumina HiSeq 2000 was employed. The TCR beta CDR3 regions were amplified from RNA transcripts. For the first round of RT-PCR on the TCR CDR3, the HTBI primer set was used together with the Qiagen OneStep RT-PCR kit. TCRdb trimmed the raw reads at Q25, called clones with MiXCR and kept productive beta chains. Rows with one shared CDR3 protein collapse into an entry with the most common genes and DNA. Across this sample there are hundreds of thousands of distinct CDR3 sequences, with approximately 15% seen only once. The ten most abundant clones make up about 13% of the sample. Sequenced input: blood. These receptors were collected from a man between 18 and 29 years old with Graves' ophthalmopathy.

This clonotype was detected ten times or more. CDR3 loop: CASSLRVADEQYF. CDR3 DNA sequence: TGTGCCAGCAGTTTGCGGGTGGCGGACGAGCAGTACTTC. V and J are TRBV27 and TRBJ2-7, with D tentatively TRBD2 (5 bases). The ends were cut back, 3 bases at V and 5 bases at J, with 11 bases in the middle. There are 13 residues in the CDR3. Looked up from germline, CDR1 is MNHEY and CDR2 is SMNVEV (reference sequence).

The chain recombines TRBV5-1 with TRBJ2-5; 14 bases are a match to TRBD2. Germline V gene sequence: CDR1 SGHRS, CDR2 YFSETQ. V shed 4 bases and J 2 bases; nucleotides not matched to a gene: 4. This CDR3 comprises 16 residues. CDR3 coding DNA: TGCGCCAGCAGCACGGGACTAGCGGGGGCACAAGAGACCCAGTACTTC. Translating gives CASSTGLAGAQETQYF.

This clonotype was seen ten or more times. The chain carries TRBV6-2 or TRBV6-3 and TRBJ1-1, with D perhaps TRBD1 (5 bases). CDR3 length: 18 amino acids. Germline V gives CDR1 MNHEY, CDR2 SVGEGT. V dropped 6 bases and J dropped 0 bases, with 23 bases sitting between them. Here the CDR3 DNA reads TGTGCCAGCAGCAAAGGGGAGGGCCTGGTCGGGATGAACACTGAAGCTTTCTTT. Translated, it gives CASSKGEGLVGMNTEAFF.

The table lists this clonotype with many counts. The chain carries TRBV5-6 and TRBJ1-5; no firm D call. The ends were cut back, 0 bases at V and 1 base at J, with 11 bases in the middle. Germline V gene data show CDR1 as SGHDT and CDR2 as YYEEEE. This CDR3 contains 16 residues. CDR3 sequence: CASSLGPGISNQPQHF. For the CDR3, the DNA is TGTGCCAGCAGCTTGGGGCCGGGTATAAGCAATCAGCCCCAGCATTTT.

At least ten counts were recorded for this clonotype. The chain carries TRBV11-2 and TRBJ2-5; 13 nucleotides line up with TRBD2. V lost 7 bases to trimming and J lost 5 bases; unmatched junction nucleotides: 1. Germline CDR1 SGHAT, CDR2 FQNNGV. This CDR3 contains 13 residues. In nucleotides, the CDR3 is TGTGCCAGCACACTAGCGGGAGGGGAGACCCAGTACTTC. As protein: CASTLAGGETQYF.

The V gene is TRBV11-3, the J gene TRBJ2-4; 8 bases match TRBD1. The V segment lost 8 bases and the J segment 4 bases; nucleotides outside the gene matches: 10. Per the germline V gene, CDR1 is SGHNT and CDR2 is YENEEA. The CDR3 is 15 amino acids. The CDR3: CASSTGAGQKNIQYF. The CDR3 DNA is TGTGCCAGCTCGACAGGGGCGGGGCAAAAAAACATTCAGTACTTC. The full variable domain, in which reference TRBV11-3 and TRBJ2-4 provide the parts outside the CDR3, is EAGVVQSPRYKIIEKKQPVAFWCNPISGHNTLYWYLQNLGQGPELLIRYENEEAVDDSQLPKDRFSAERLKGVDSTLKIQPAELGDSAVYLCASSTGAGQKNIQYFGAGTRLSVL.

This clonotype was seen a few times. CDR3 residues: CSVGNPYNSPLHF. CDR3 sequence (DNA): TGCAGCGTTGGCAATCCCTATAATTCACCCCTCCACTTT. This chain joins TRBV29-1 and TRBJ1-6, with D hard to call. Germline V gene lookup returns CDR1 SQVTM and CDR2 ANQGSEA. Trimming pared 4 bases from V and 2 bases from J, leaving 6 bases between. This CDR3 is built from 13 residues.

This clonotype was recorded many times. The V call is TRBV7-2, the J call TRBJ1-2, with D possibly TRBD1 on 6 matching bases. The CDR3 runs 15 residues. V lost 0 bases, J lost 0 bases, and 8 bases lay in between. CDR1 and CDR2 from the germline V gene are SGHTA and FQGNSA. CDR3 nucleotides: TGTGCCAGCAGCTTAGCGTCAGGGGCTAACTATGGCTACACCTTC. Protein product: CASSLASGANYGYTF.

This clonotype was observed many times. The CDR3 coding sequence is TGCAGCGCCGGCGGACTAGCGGGGACAGATACGCAGTATTTT. Amino acids: CSAGGLAGTDTQYF. This rearrangement joins TRBV29-1 to TRBJ2-3; 12 positions agree with TRBD2. CDR3 size: 14 residues. V lost 7 bases, J lost 3 bases, and 5 bases stayed unmatched. The germline V gene has CDR1 SQVTM and CDR2 ANQGSEA.

At least ten counts were recorded for this clonotype. Here the CDR3 reads CASRPRTRLTELFF. The CDR3 bases are TGTGCCAGCAGGCCCAGGACTAGGTTGACCGAGCTGTTTTTT. The V gene is TRBV12-3 or TRBV12-4, the J gene TRBJ2-2, with 7 bases lining up with TRBD2. Trimming at V came to 6 bases and at J to 11 bases, leaving 12 bases not matched to a gene. This CDR3 region has 14 residues.

At least ten counts were recorded for this clonotype. This sequence joins TRBV2 and TRBJ2-3; 8 nucleotides align to TRBD2. Germline CDR1 reads SNHLY; CDR2 reads FYNNEI. Trimming took 10 bases from V and 3 from J; bases not matched to a gene: 9. CDR3 size: 14 residues. CDR3 coding DNA: TGTGCCACCGGATGGATAGCGGGGACAGATACGCAGTATTTT. Translating it yields CATGWIAGTDTQYF.

This clonotype was recorded at least ten times. CDR3 sequence (DNA): TGTGCCAGCACCCCTCAGAACAGGGTAGGCACTGAAGCTTTCTTT. It is translated as CASTPQNRVGTEAFF. V is TRBV7-8 and J is TRBJ1-1, with a tentative D call TRBD1 (6 bases). Germline-derived CDR1 and CDR2 are SGHVS and FQNEAQ. The V end lost 7 bases, the J end lost 4 bases, and 19 bases lay between the germline ends. This CDR3 is 15 amino acids long.

A remark on this clonotype: A clone one base away is much larger, so this may be a read error. A read error is likely, as this CDR3 ends without the conserved phenylalanine or tryptophan. V is TRBV19 and J is TRBJ2-1; 10 positions agree with TRBD1. Unmatched junction bases numbered 6, after V lost 4 bases and J lost 3 bases. Per germline, CDR1 LNHDA and CDR2 SQIVND (reference sequence). CDR3 size: 16 residues. The CDR3 DNA reads TGTGCCAGTAGTAGGCGGGACAGGGGAGTCTACAATGAGCAGTTCTCC. This encodes CASSRRDRGVYNEQFS.

This clonotype was counted at least ten times. V usage is TRBV16 and J usage is TRBJ2-3, with D hard to call. CDR3 length: 14 residues. Germline-derived CDR1 and CDR2 are KGHSY and FQNENV. V shed 0 bases and J shed 0 bases, with 4 bases lying between them. CDR3 region: CASSQSHSTDTQYF. CDR3 coding DNA: TGTGCCAGCAGCCAATCGCACAGCACAGATACGCAGTATTTT. Drawing the rest from reference TRBV16 and TRBJ2-3, the complete variable domain is GEEVAQTPKHLVRGEGQKAKLYCAPIKGHSYVFWYQQVLKNEFKFLISFQNENVFDETGMPKERFSAKCLPNSPCSLEIQATKLEDSAVYFCASSQSHSTDTQYFGPGTRLTVL.

Ten or more counts support this clonotype. This chain uses TRBV3-1 with TRBJ2-1; 10 bases match TRBD2. Losses at the gene ends were 2 bases for V and 6 bases for J; bases not matched to a gene: 4. The CDR3 is 15 amino acids. Germline V gene lookup returns CDR1 LGHDT and CDR2 YNNKEL (reference sequence). CDR3 region: CASSQFLAGVNEQFF. In DNA, the CDR3 is TGTGCCAGCAGCCAATTCCTAGCGGGGGTCAATGAGCAGTTCTTC.

On this clonotype itself: One base away lies a much larger clone, so this may be a sequencing read error. The chain links TRBV7-9 to TRBJ2-5; D is ambiguous. The J call is in doubt because the DNA end fits TRBJ2-1 better. This CDR3 is built from 11 residues. Germline V CDR1 and CDR2: SEHNR, FQNEAQ (reference sequence). The CDR3 spells CASSATETQFF. Written as DNA, the CDR3 is TGTGCCAGCAGTGCCACGGAGACCCAGTTCTTC.

This clonotype was picked up many times. The chain employs TRBV3-1 and TRBJ2-1, with no clear D. Germline V CDR1 and CDR2: LGHDT, YNNKEL (reference sequence). The V end was cut by 1 base, the J end by 0 bases, with 10 bases between. The CDR3 runs to 16 residues. The CDR3 reads CASSQGHYLSYNEQFF. The CDR3 DNA reads as TGTGCCAGCAGCCAAGGTCACTATCTCTCCTACAATGAGCAGTTCTTC.